This T cell receptor (beta chain) was retrieved from a study of blood T cell repertoires in COVID-19. Across the study: Spain, Italy and the United States supplied samples that represented acute and convalescent COVID-19. Nucleic acid was either cDNA or gDNA, and it came from T cells, B-cell-depleted T cells, or PBMCs.

CDR1 and CDR2 from the germline V gene are SGHTA and FQGNSA. The CDR3 totals 15 residues. Trimming took 5 bases from V and 4 from J; bases not matched to a gene: 7. Using immunoSEQ multiplex PCR, the repertoire was profiled, and TCRdb retains in-frame clones only, with some absent. The sample lists roughly 100,000 clones, roughly four fifths occurring once. This rearrangement joins TRBV7-2 to TRBJ1-2; 10 bases are a match to TRBD1. What was sequenced was peripheral blood. The origin of this receptor is a man in his sixties with acute or convalescent COVID-19. The CDR3 DNA reads as TGTGCCAGCAGCCCCGGACAGGGGGTTACCTATGGCTACACCTTC. This codes for CASSPGQGVTYGYTF.